The 17 T cell receptor beta chains below were found in one sample sequenced in a study of CD8 T cells in Susac syndrome. Reverse transcription of roughly 0.45 to 1 ug RNA was performed with random hexamers. TCRdb called the immunoSEQ multiplex PCR reads again in MiXCR, with one record for every CDR3 protein. The sample has under 150,000 distinct CDR3 sequences, about 93% seen once. The material sequenced was CD8+ T cells from PBMCs. All receptors derive from a human donor with multiple sclerosis.

This chain connects TRBV29-1 to TRBJ2-7, with 7 bases aligning to TRBD2. J was trimmed by 1 base and V by 5 bases; bases with no gene match: 14. The CDR3 consists of 16 residues. CDR1 and CDR2 from the germline V gene are SQVTM and ANQGSEA. The chain's CDR3 is CSVKGDAKRGSYEQYF. In DNA, the CDR3 is TGCAGCGTTAAAGGGGATGCGAAGCGGGGTTCCTACGAGCAGTACTTC.

This clonotype was seen only a few times. The genes are TRBV23-1 and TRBJ1-1; D possibly corresponds to TRBD1 (5 bases). TRBV23-1 is identified as an open reading frame with a role that is uncertain. The CDR3 runs to 13 residues. Trimming pared 7 bases from V and 3 bases from J, leaving 12 bases between. DNA for the CDR3: TGCGCCAGCAAAACGACAGAACACACTGAAGCTTTCTTT. Translating gives CASKTTEHTEAFF.

This CDR3 reads CASSPRGGAGGAYNEQFF. Here the CDR3 DNA reads TGTGCCAGCAGCCCACGGGGTGGGGCGGGAGGGGCCTACAATGAGCAGTTCTTC. V gene TRBV13 combines with J gene TRBJ2-1, with 9 bases aligning to TRBD2. CDR1 and CDR2 from the germline V gene are PRHDT and FYEKMQ (reference sequence). With 5 bases clipped from V and 2 bases from J, the junction kept 13 bases outside the gene matches. The CDR3 is 18 residues long.

The V call is TRBV2, the J call TRBJ1-5; 12 nucleotides line up with TRBD1. Germline V gives CDR1 SNHLY, CDR2 FYNNEI. The CDR3 loop spans 15 amino acids. J gave up 5 bases and V 6 bases, and 5 bases lay outside the gene matches. Here the CDR3 reads CASSPGTGGYQPQHF. CDR3 coding DNA: TGTGCCAGCAGCCCCGGGACAGGGGGCTATCAGCCCCAGCATTTT.

The chain combines TRBV7-6 with TRBJ1-2; 7 bases fit TRBD1. The CDR3 loop spans 13 amino acids. Trimming removed 8 bases from V and 6 bases from J; junction bases left unmatched: 9. Germline assignment: CDR1 SGHVS and CDR2 FNYEAQ. CDR3 DNA sequence: TGTGCCAGCGGCGACAGGGAGCGGCATGGCTACACCTTC. It is translated as CASGDRERHGYTF. Drawing the rest from reference TRBV7-6 and TRBJ1-2, the complete variable domain is GAGVSQSPRYKVTKRGQDVALRCDPISGHVSLYWYRQALGQGPEFLTYFNYEAQQDKSGLPNDRFSAERPEGSISTLTIQRTEQRDSAMYRCASGDRERHGYTFGSGTRLTVV.

The V call is TRBV5-6, the J call TRBJ2-1; 14 positions match TRBD2. In germline, CDR1 is SGHDT, CDR2 YYEEEE. The CDR3 covers 17 residues. Germline trimming cut 1 base from V and 7 bases from J; bases unmatched to any gene: 7. The CDR3 DNA sequence: TGTGCCAGCAGCTTGACAACGGGACTAGCGGGAGCTAATGAGCAGTTCTTC. Protein sequence: CASSLTTGLAGANEQFF.

The sample holds one count of this clonotype. The chain is built from TRBV3-1 and TRBJ1-1, with no clear D. The ends were cut back, 5 bases at V and 4 bases at J, with 11 bases in the middle. CDR1 and CDR2 (germline): LGHDT, YNNKEL (reference sequence). The CDR3 is 13 amino acids. This CDR3 is CASSSQVSTEAFF. The CDR3 nucleotides read TGTGCCAGCAGCTCCCAGGTTAGCACTGAAGCTTTCTTT.

The chain couples TRBV3-1 to TRBJ2-7; D gene ambiguous. In germline, CDR1 is LGHDT, CDR2 YNNKEL (reference sequence). CDR3 size: 14 residues. Trimming removed 0 bases from V and 2 bases from J, with 8 bases in between. The CDR3 DNA reads as TGTGCCAGCAGCCAAGAGTTAACCACCTACGAGCAGTACTTC. This sequence encodes CASSQELTTYEQYF.

This chain links TRBV7-6 with TRBJ2-7; D gene uncertain. The V end lost 6 bases, the J end lost 1 base, and 16 bases lay between the germline ends. The CDR3 is 15 residues long. Per the germline V gene, CDR1 is SGHVS and CDR2 is FNYEAQ. The CDR3, as DNA: TGTGCCAGCAGTTACGGGTCAGGACCTTCCTACGAGCAGTACTTC. Translating it yields CASSYGSGPSYEQYF.

The chain couples TRBV12-3 or TRBV12-4 to TRBJ1-5, with D possibly matching TRBD1 (6 bases). The CDR3 has 14 amino acids. V lost 5 bases to trimming and J lost 3 bases, with 11 bases between them. The CDR3 nucleotides are TGTGCCAGCAGTCCGGCAGGGGCCAATCAGCCCCAGCATTTT. As protein: CASSPAGANQPQHF.

This clonotype appeared a few times. The rearrangement uses TRBV3-1 and TRBJ2-7; D is possibly TRBD1 (5 bases). The length of the CDR3 is 15 residues. V was cut by 4 bases and J by 5 bases, with 18 bases left in between. Germline V gives CDR1 LGHDT, CDR2 YNNKEL (reference sequence). The CDR3 sequence is CASSPPDRIYDEQYF. As DNA, the CDR3 is TGTGCCAGCAGCCCACCCGACAGAATTTACGACGAGCAGTACTTC.

The chain couples TRBV7-8 to TRBJ2-7, with 9 bases matching TRBD1. Unmatched junction bases numbered 3, after V lost 3 bases and J lost 6 bases. CDR1 and CDR2 from the germline V gene are SGHVS and FQNEAQ. CDR3 length: 13 residues. CDR3 region: CASSFTGGSEQYF. In nucleotides, the CDR3 is TGTGCCAGCAGCTTTACAGGGGGCTCCGAGCAGTACTTC. Full variable domain (outside the CDR3, taken from reference TRBV7-8 and TRBJ2-7): GAGVSQSPRYKVAKRGQDVALRCDPISGHVSLFWYQQALGQGPEFLTYFQNEAQLDKSGLPSDRFFAERPEGSVSTLKIQRTQQEDSAVYLCASSFTGGSEQYFGPGTRLTVT.

This chain joins TRBV7-3 and TRBJ1-1, with unresolved D. The CDR3 runs to 15 residues. Germline V gene lookup returns CDR1 SGHTA and CDR2 FQGTGA. Trimming took off 1 base at V and 2 bases at J, with 11 bases between the two ends. The CDR3 spells CASSLNPSGNTEAFF. DNA for the CDR3: TGTGCCAGCAGCTTAAACCCCTCGGGAAACACTGAAGCTTTCTTT.

This clonotype turned up a few times. The rearrangement links TRBV5-8 to TRBJ1-1; a possible D gene is TRBD1 (5 bases). V lost 0 bases and J 4 bases, leaving 10 bases between the germline ends. Germline V CDR1 and CDR2: SGHTS, YDEGEE. The CDR3 runs to 14 residues. CDR3 sequence reads: CASSLGGEGTEAFF. The DNA for the CDR3 is TGTGCCAGCAGCTTGGGAGGGGAGGGCACTGAAGCTTTCTTT.

The V and J genes are TRBV24-1 and TRBJ1-3, with a possible D match to TRBD1 (5 bases). The germline V gene encodes CDR1 KGHDR and CDR2 SFDVKD. The CDR3 covers 14 residues. The germline V and J ends were trimmed by 12 bases and 7 bases, with 21 bases remaining between them. CDR3 nucleotides: TGTGCCTCATTGGGGCCCCCTGCTTGGAACACCATATATTTT. Amino acid sequence: CASLGPPAWNTIYF.

The chain uses TRBV6-2 or TRBV6-3 and TRBJ1-5; D might be TRBD1 (6 bases). CDR3 size: 14 residues. Germline V lookup: CDR1 MNHEY, CDR2 SVGEGT. The V end was cut by 2 bases, the J end by 7 bases, with 12 bases between. This CDR3 reads CASSYRQGMQPQHF. CDR3 DNA sequence: TGTGCCAGCAGTTACCGCCAGGGGATGCAGCCCCAGCATTTT.

This CDR3 is CASTRDSYEQYF. The CDR3 DNA reads TGTGCCAGCACCCGGGACAGCTACGAGCAGTACTTC. This chain links TRBV28 with TRBJ2-7; 7 bases fit TRBD1. From germline, CDR1 is MDHEN and CDR2 SYDVKM. The CDR3 extends over 12 amino acids. Trimming at V came to 7 bases and at J to 3 bases, leaving 3 bases not matched to a gene.